This T cell receptor delta chain is drawn from a study of γδ T cells in repeated Plasmodium falciparum infection. TCRdb ran CATT on the multiplex PCR reads. The table includes 55,000 to 70,000 delta-chain clones, around 1.7% detected once. The V gene's germline CDR1 is GEAIGNYY and CDR2 EKD. This CDR3 is built from 18 residues. In its sample, this clone was seen many times. A far larger clone is only one base removed, so a read error is likely. The identical CDR3 is also encoded by other nucleotide sequences in the sample. Bulk repertoires came from Vgamma9/Vdelta2+ or Vdelta2-negative gammadelta T cells flow-sorted from PBMC.

Sequencing input: gamma-delta T cells from blood. V gene TRDV2 combines with J gene TRDJ1; D not resolved. Here the J gene came from matching the DNA to germline, since TCRdb omits it. This receptor was identified in a pool of human donors (malaria-infected and uninfected, not separated). CDR3 loop: CACDTKYYQPMYTDKLIF. The DNA for the CDR3 is TGTGCCTGTGACACGAAGTACTACCAGCCGATGTACACCGACAAACTCATCTTT.